The 23 T cell receptor beta chains in this list originate from one sample, sequenced in a study of blood T cell repertoires in COVID-19. The repertoire was sequenced with immunoSEQ multiplex PCR; TCRdb's copy has only in-frame clones and lacks some. The table shows about 73,000 clones, with approximately 83% occurring only once. The sample consisted of peripheral blood. The receptors derive from an older woman with acute or convalescent COVID-19.

The chain couples TRBV6-2 or TRBV6-3 to TRBJ1-1; TRBD1 aligns across 12 bases. V lost 5 bases, J lost 4 bases, and 5 bases stayed unmatched. The CDR3 totals 15 residues. Germline CDR1 reads MNHEY; CDR2 reads SVGEGT. The DNA for the CDR3 is TGTGCCAGCAGTAGACCGGGACAGGGGGCCACTGAAGCTTTCTTT. This translates into CASSRPGQGATEAFF.

In this sample, this clone turned up a few times. The chain employs TRBV5-6 and TRBJ2-1, with 8 bases fitting TRBD2. The CDR3 contains 15 residues. J lost 6 bases, V lost 1 base, and 6 bases had no gene match. The germline CDR1 and CDR2 sequences are SGHDT and YYEEEE. This CDR3 reads CASSLLPGGRNEQFF. As DNA, the CDR3 is TGTGCCAGCAGCTTGCTTCCGGGAGGGCGCAATGAGCAGTTCTTC.

V is TRBV21-1 and J is TRBJ2-7; the D call TRBD2 from the table was never checked on the DNA. TRBV21-1 is a known pseudogene. The CDR3 runs 16 residues. The CDR3 protein is CASSNSRGSRKHEQYF. For the CDR3, the DNA is TGTGCCAGCAGCAATTCGAGAGGGAGCAGGAAACACGAGCAGTACTTC.

This clone was detected only a few times. The gene calls are TRBV9 and TRBJ2-3, with 11 bases lining up with TRBD2. V lost 4 bases, J lost 0 bases, and 7 bases stayed unmatched. CDR1 and CDR2 (germline): SGDLS, YYNGEE. The CDR3 consists of 17 residues. In DNA form, the CDR3 reads TGTGCCAGCAGCATCGGGACTAGCGGCCGTAGCACAGATACGCAGTATTTT. This encodes CASSIGTSGRSTDTQYF.

This chain joins TRBV4-1 and TRBJ2-3; 15 bases agree with TRBD2. V trimming: 6 bases; J trimming: 4 bases; junction bases outside the gene matches: 14. Germline CDR1 reads MGHRA; CDR2 reads YSYEKL. This CDR3 spans 19 amino acids. The CDR3 region has the DNA TGCGCCAGCAGAATAGGACTAGCGGGAGGGCCGGGTTTCGCAGATACGCAGTATTTT. It codes for CASRIGLAGGPGFADTQYF.

The chain recombines TRBV11-3 with TRBJ2-7; D may be TRBD2 (5 bases). This CDR3 contains 13 residues. V gave up 1 base and J gave up 4 bases, with 8 bases separating them. Germline CDR1 reads SGHNT; CDR2 reads YENEEA. The CDR3 loop reads CASSLGGRYEQYF. The CDR3, as DNA: TGTGCCAGCAGCTTAGGCGGGCGGTACGAGCAGTACTTC.

V is TRBV24-1 and J is TRBJ2-2; D might be TRBD2 (6 bases). V was shortened by 5 bases and J by 7 bases, with 13 bases between the two germline ends. The germline V gene encodes CDR1 KGHDR and CDR2 SFDVKD. The CDR3 runs to 14 residues. In DNA form, the CDR3 reads TGTGCCACCAGTGCTGGACTAACCGGCGGGGAGCTGTTTTTT. Protein sequence: CATSAGLTGGELFF.

The gene calls are TRBV28 and TRBJ1-2; D not resolved. Germline V gene data show CDR1 as MDHEN and CDR2 as SYDVKM. V gave up 2 bases and J gave up 5 bases, with 6 bases separating them. The CDR3 consists of 12 residues. CDR3 amino acids: CASSLAAYGYTF. CDR3 sequence (DNA): TGTGCCAGCAGTTTAGCGGCTTATGGCTACACCTTC.

This clone was observed a few times. The rearrangement joins TRBV30 to TRBJ1-1; D gene uncertain. The V end was cut by 3 bases, the J end by 11 bases, with 13 bases between. Per the germline V gene, CDR1 is GTSNPN and CDR2 is SVGIG (reference sequence). The CDR3 spans 11 residues. The CDR3 here is CAWRTGTLAFF. The CDR3 region has the DNA TGTGCCTGGAGAACGGGAACTCTGGCTTTCTTT.

The CDR3 here is CAWSGQRTEMYGYTF. The CDR3 DNA follows: TGTGCCTGGAGTGGTCAGCGGACAGAGATGTATGGCTACACCTTC. This chain joins TRBV30 and TRBJ1-2; TRBD1 is a possible D gene (6 bases). CDR3 length equals 15 residues. V lost 1 base, J lost 5 bases, and 17 bases lay in between. Germline V lookup: CDR1 GTSNPN, CDR2 SVGIG (reference sequence).

J is TRBJ1-1 and V is TRBV6-6; unclear D gene. The germline V gene has CDR1 MNHNY and CDR2 SVGAGI (reference sequence). Between the trimmed V and J ends, which lost 6 bases and 4 bases, there was a span of 6 bases. The CDR3 runs to 11 residues. This CDR3 reads CASSHTTEAFF. CDR3 DNA sequence: TGTGCCAGCAGCCACACCACTGAAGCTTTCTTT.

This rearrangement joins TRBV6-5 to TRBJ1-3; possible D gene TRBD1, 6 bases. The CDR3 runs to 15 residues. Trimming left V 2 bases short and J 1 base short, with 9 bases between. The V gene's germline CDR1 is MNHEY and CDR2 SVGAGI. The DNA of the CDR3 is TGTGCCAGCAGTTACGATGGACAGTCTGGAAACACCATATATTTT. It yields the protein CASSYDGQSGNTIYF.

The V call is TRBV6-5, the J call TRBJ2-7; 9 nucleotides line up with TRBD1. V was pared by 6 bases and J by 0 bases, with 6 bases of the junction left unmatched. CDR1 is MNHEY and CDR2 is SVGAGI in the germline V gene. The CDR3 loop spans 15 amino acids. Here the CDR3 DNA reads TGTGCCAGCAGACCGGGACAGGGAAGCTCCTACGAGCAGTACTTC. Protein: CASRPGQGSSYEQYF.

The DNA for the CDR3 is TGTGCCAGCAGTTTCGACAAACCTGAAAAACTGTTTTTT. This codes for CASSFDKPEKLFF. V is TRBV12-3 or TRBV12-4 and J is TRBJ1-4, with unresolved D. The CDR3 sequence is 13 residues long. Trimming stripped 3 bases from V and 7 bases from J, with 9 bases between.

The rearrangement links TRBV13 to TRBJ2-3; a possible D gene is TRBD2 (6 bases). CDR1 PRHDT and CDR2 FYEKMQ come from the germline V gene (reference sequence). The CDR3 is made up of 17 amino acids. Trimming shortened V by 1 base and J by 4 bases, and 18 bases separated the two germline ends. The CDR3 is CASSLVTAGLSPDTQYF. CDR3 DNA: TGTGCCAGCAGCTTAGTCACAGCGGGCTTATCGCCAGATACGCAGTATTTT.

The chain has TRBV30 and TRBJ1-2, with D possibly TRBD1 on 5 matching bases. The CDR3 runs 12 residues. Germline-derived CDR1 and CDR2 are GTSNPN and SVGIG (reference sequence). Between the trimmed V and J ends, which lost 3 bases and 8 bases, there was a span of 13 bases. Here the CDR3 DNA reads TGTGCCTGGAGAGACAGCTCAAGAGGCTACACCTTC. This sequence encodes CAWRDSSRGYTF.

The chain couples TRBV4-2 to TRBJ2-5; 12 nucleotides line up with TRBD2. V dropped 1 base and J dropped 2; count of bases not matched to a gene: 5. The CDR3 is 17 amino acids. CDR1 LGHNA and CDR2 YNFKEQ come from the germline V gene. DNA of the CDR3: TGTGCCAGCAGCCAAGGCTTTCTAGCGGGAGGGCAAGAGACCCAGTACTTC. Translation gives CASSQGFLAGGQETQYF.

This clone appeared a few times. This rearrangement joins TRBV24-1 to TRBJ2-2, with no clear D. The CDR3 sequence is 12 residues long. Trimming cost V 9 bases and J 1 base, with 5 bases left between them. The V gene's germline CDR1 is KGHDR and CDR2 SFDVKD. The CDR3 coding sequence is TGTGCCACCGCAGAGAACACCGGGGAGCTGTTTTTT. Its translation is CATAENTGELFF.

The chain has TRBV28 and TRBJ1-2; tentative D call: TRBD1 (5 bases). Germline V lookup: CDR1 MDHEN, CDR2 SYDVKM. V gave up 4 bases and J gave up 3 bases, with 12 bases separating them. This CDR3 spans 14 amino acids. CDR3 DNA: TGTGCCAGCAGTTCACGCGGGACTCACTATGGCTACACCTTC. The encoded protein is CASSSRGTHYGYTF.

About this clone: One end of the junction fails to match germline, which may point to a read error. The J gene is TRBJ2-2, the V gene TRBV7-6, with 9 bases matching TRBD2. The V gene's germline CDR1 is SGHVS and CDR2 FNYEAQ. The CDR3 spans 16 residues. Here the CDR3 reads CASSLRRGGNAGELFF. CDR3 nucleotides: TGTGCCAGCAGCTTGAGGCGGGGGGGGAACGCCGGGGAGCTGTTTTTT.

This rearrangement joins TRBV12-3 or TRBV12-4 to TRBJ2-1; tentative D call: TRBD1 (6 bases). This CDR3 region has 13 residues. The germline V and J ends were trimmed by 5 bases and 4 bases, with 9 bases remaining between them. CDR3 region: CASSPGQYNEQFF. CDR3 DNA sequence: TGTGCCAGCAGTCCCGGACAGTACAATGAGCAGTTCTTC.

The V call is TRBV6-2 or TRBV6-3, the J call TRBJ2-5; a weak D match, TRBD1 (6 bases). CDR1 MNHEY and CDR2 SVGEGT come from the germline V gene. Trimming removed 5 bases from V and 4 bases from J, with 11 bases in between. This CDR3 comprises 13 residues. Here the CDR3 DNA reads TGTGCCAGCAGTCCCGGGACAATAGAGACCCAGTACTTC. Translation: CASSPGTIETQYF.

Written as DNA, the CDR3 is TGCGCCAGCAGCACCACCGGGATCACTAGCACAGATACGCAGTATTTT. Its translation is CASSTTGITSTDTQYF. This chain links TRBV5-1 with TRBJ2-3, with TRBD2 as a possible D gene (5 bases). Germline V gene sequence: CDR1 SGHRS, CDR2 YFSETQ. Trimming pared 4 bases from V and 0 bases from J, leaving 15 bases between. There are 16 residues in the CDR3.